This T cell receptor (beta chain) came from a study of blood T cell repertoires in COVID-19. CDR1 and CDR2 (germline): SGHVS, FQNEAQ. The CDR3 sequence is 15 residues long. V gave up 8 bases and J gave up 2 bases; unmatched junction bases: 11. Profiled with immunoSEQ multiplex PCR; TCRdb holds only in-frame clones, not every one. The sample contains about 190,000 clones, about 88% of which appear only once. Specimen: peripheral blood. The chain uses TRBV7-8 and TRBJ2-5; 7 bases are a match to TRBD2. The receptor's source is a man aged 70 or older with active or convalescent COVID-19. CDR3 loop: CASREVLAEQETQYF. DNA for the CDR3: TGTGCCAGCCGAGAGGTGCTAGCGGAACAAGAGACCCAGTACTTC.